The 16 T cell receptor beta chains given below trace back to one sample, sequenced in a study of T cells in women clearing cervical HPV infection. Clones were sequenced by immunoSEQ multiplex PCR, and TCRdb holds only the in-frame ones, with some missing. The specimen's table records some 16,000 clones. Sample: blood buffy coat. These receptor sequences come from a woman aged 18-70 years with a cervical HPV16 infection that either progressed to CIN3+ or cleared (not recorded which).

Notes on this clone: Read sequence stops 3 residues before the CDR3 end, and the germline J gene provides the missing end. The chain links TRBV5-5 to TRBJ2-7; D may be TRBD1 (7 bases). Germline V gene lookup returns CDR1 SGHKS and CDR2 YYEKEE (reference sequence). This CDR3 has 15 residues. V lost 0 bases, J lost 2 bases, and 12 bases lay in between. The sequenced CDR3 bases are TGTGCCAGCAGCTTGGCACAGGGGAGGCCCTACGAG. Translated: CASSLAQGRPYE. In full, the CDR3 is CASSLAQGRPYEQYF.

As for this clone: The read falls 3 residues short of the CDR3 end, and the missing part is taken from the germline J gene. This chain links TRBV5-4 with TRBJ1-1, with a possible D match to TRBD1 (5 bases). CDR1 and CDR2 from the germline V gene are SGHNT and YYREEE (reference sequence). This CDR3 region has 14 residues. The V end was cut by 3 bases, the J end by 6 bases, with 15 bases between. CDR3 region: CASSSAGPFAEAFF. The CDR3 bases that were read are TGTGCCAGCAGCTCGGCAGGGCCCTTTGCTGAA.

To note about this clone: The read gets to within 3 residues of the CDR3 end, and the germline J gene fills in the rest. The chain links TRBV5-1 to TRBJ2-5; 16 positions agree with TRBD2. The germline CDR1 and CDR2 sequences are SGHRS and YFSETQ. V lost 1 base and J lost 5; bases outside the gene matches: 14. The CDR3 runs 20 residues. The DNA read from the CDR3 is TGCGCCAGCAGCTTGAACCCCGGGACTAGCGGGGGGGCCGTCGGCGAGACC. Amino acids: CASSLNPGTSGGAVGET. The CDR3 reads in full as CASSLNPGTSGGAVGETQYF.

Regarding this clone: The read is 3 residues too short to cover the CDR3 end, so that end is filled in from the germline J gene. The chain has TRBV7-3 and TRBJ2-2, with 7 bases fitting TRBD2. Germline V CDR1 and CDR2: SGHTA, FQGTGA. The CDR3 extends over 13 amino acids. The junction had 0 bases not matched to a gene; V was cut back by 5 bases and J by 3 bases. Here the CDR3 reads CASSRGDTGELFF. The CDR3 DNA, read in part, is TGTGCCAGCAGCCGGGGGGACACCGGGGAG.

Turning to this clone: The observed sequence ends 3 residues before the CDR3 terminus, with the missing tail filled in from the germline J gene. The genes are TRBV28 and TRBJ2-1; the D gene is possibly TRBD1 (6 bases). The germline V and J ends were trimmed by 2 bases and 7 bases, with 15 bases remaining between them. Germline lookup yields CDR1 MDHEN and CDR2 SYDVKM. The length of the CDR3 is 15 residues. This chain's CDR3 is CASSLGGISGNEQFF. CDR3 DNA (partial): TGTGCCAGCAGTTTAGGGGGCATTAGTGGGAATGAG.

Remarks on this clone: The read terminates 3 residues before the CDR3 end, so the remaining end is supplied by the germline J gene. The chain has TRBV4-1 and TRBJ1-5; 7 bases line up with TRBD1. Germline CDR1 is MGHRA and CDR2 is YSYEKL. The CDR3 extends over 16 amino acids. Unmatched junction bases numbered 6, after V lost 4 bases and J lost 0 bases. The CDR3: CASSRKQGNSNQPQHF. The part of the CDR3 DNA that was read is TGCGCCAGCAGCCGAAAACAGGGGAATAGCAATCAGCCC.

Turning to this clone: The missing CDR3 end, 3 residues past where the read stops, is filled in from the germline J gene. The V call is TRBV20-1, the J call TRBJ2-1; D might be TRBD1 (5 bases). The V and J ends lost 0 bases and 3 bases respectively, with 12 bases between them. This CDR3 contains 15 residues. Germline lookup yields CDR1 DFQATT and CDR2 SNEGSKA (reference sequence). The DNA read from the CDR3 is TGCAGTGCTAGAGATGGGGCAGGGAACTACAATGAG. Translation: CSARDGAGNYNE. The complete CDR3 reads CSARDGAGNYNEQFF.

On this clone: Read coverage stops 3 residues before the CDR3 terminus; the germline J gene supplies the remainder. The J gene is TRBJ2-1, the V gene TRBV10-2, with 7 bases aligning to TRBD1. The CDR3 is made up of 15 amino acids. The germline V gene encodes CDR1 WSHSY and CDR2 SAAADI. V lost 4 bases to trimming and J lost 3 bases; unmatched junction nucleotides: 6. CDR3 amino acids: CASSGGTANYNEQFF. CDR3 bases read: TGCGCCAGCAGTGGAGGGACAGCCAACTACAATGAG.

CDR3 sequence reads: CASSATVSYEAFF. The CDR3 DNA, read in part, is TGTGCCAGTAGTGCTACCGTCTCCTACGAG. The J gene is TRBJ1-1, the V gene TRBV19; no firm D call. The read terminates 3 residues ahead of where the CDR3 ends, so the germline J gene completes it. This CDR3 is 13 amino acids long. Germline CDR1 is LNHDA and CDR2 is SQIVND (reference sequence).

The DNA read from the CDR3 is TGCGCCAGCAGTGAAGGCCAGGGTTCCGGCACAGATACG. This translates into CASSEGQGSGTDT. The complete CDR3 protein is CASSEGQGSGTDTQYF. V gene TRBV10-1 combines with J gene TRBJ2-3, with TRBD1 as a possible D gene (5 bases). The read finishes 3 residues shy of the CDR3 end, and the germline J gene is used to complete it. V lost 3 bases, J lost 1 base, and 14 bases lay in between. The CDR3 consists of 16 residues. Germline lookup yields CDR1 WNHNN and CDR2 SYGVQD (reference sequence).

About this clone itself: Read sequence stops 3 residues before the CDR3 end, and the germline J gene provides the missing end. This chain connects TRBV15 to TRBJ1-5; tentative D call: TRBD1 (5 bases). This CDR3 has 15 amino acids. Looked up from germline, CDR1 is LNHNV and CDR2 is YYDKDF (reference sequence). V lost 8 bases and J lost 2, with 16 bases in between. The CDR3 bases that were read are TGTGCCACCGGAGGCGGGGGGATGGGCAATCAGCCC. Protein: CATGGGGMGNQP. The whole CDR3 region reads CATGGGGMGNQPQHF.

Concerning this clone itself: The CDR3 end falls 3 residues outside the read, so it is completed with the germline J gene. The chain recombines TRBV7-2 with TRBJ1-2; D is undetermined. The CDR3 sequence is 14 residues long. Per germline, CDR1 SGHTA and CDR2 FQGNSA. V shed 5 bases and J shed 3 bases, with 13 bases lying between them. The CDR3 DNA, read in part, is TGTGCCAGCAGCCCGCTTCCTTCGGACTATGGC. It specifies CASSPLPSDYG. Given in full, the CDR3 is CASSPLPSDYGYTF.

In regard to this clone: Read data end 3 residues before the CDR3 end; the end is taken from the germline J gene. The chain recombines TRBV30 with TRBJ2-3; a weak D match, TRBD2 (6 bases). This CDR3 region has 11 residues. Germline V gene data show CDR1 as GTSNPN and CDR2 as SVGIG (reference sequence). Between the trimmed V and J ends, which lost 4 bases and 6 bases, there was a span of 8 bases. The part of the CDR3 DNA that was read is TGTGCCTGGAACCTAGCGGATACG. Protein sequence: CAWNLADT. From start to end, the CDR3 is CAWNLADTQYF.

Details on this clone: The sequence runs out 3 residues before the end of the CDR3; the remainder is reconstructed from the germline J gene. The chain has TRBV6-1 and TRBJ2-7, with TRBD2 identical over 15 bases. V lost 1 base and J lost 2; bases outside the gene matches: 9. The CDR3 runs to 19 residues. Germline assignment: CDR1 MNHNS and CDR2 SASEGT. The sequenced part of the CDR3 DNA is TGTGCCAGCAGTGAAGTTACTTCCGGACTAGCGGGGGGGCCCTACGAG. As protein: CASSEVTSGLAGGPYE. The whole CDR3 protein is CASSEVTSGLAGGPYEQYF.

To note about this clone: Read coverage stops 3 residues before the CDR3 terminus; the germline J gene supplies the remainder. V gene TRBV20-1 combines with J gene TRBJ1-5; D is ambiguous. Trimming took off 0 bases at V and 5 bases at J, with 11 bases between the two ends. Germline CDR1 DFQATT, CDR2 SNEGSKA (reference sequence). This CDR3 contains 14 residues. The covered CDR3 bases are TGCAGTGCTAGAGATACCGGGTTGTATCAGCCC. The encoded protein is CSARDTGLYQP. The whole CDR3 protein is CSARDTGLYQPQHF.

CDR3 DNA (partial): TGTGCCAGCAGTTTGCTTTCCTACGGAGAGACC. This sequence encodes CASSLLSYGET. The whole CDR3 protein is CASSLLSYGETQYF. The chain employs TRBV12-3 or TRBV12-4 and TRBJ2-5; no clear D gene. The read stops 3 residues short of the end of the CDR3; the missing end is completed from the germline J gene. Trimming pared 3 bases from V and 4 bases from J, leaving 12 bases between. This CDR3 comprises 14 residues.